The rows below give T cell receptor beta chains drawn from one sample of a study of identifying expanded T cells in peripheral blood. Profiled with immunoSEQ multiplex PCR; TCRdb holds only in-frame clones, not every one. The sample consists of roughly 100,000 clones, about 90% of them appearing once. What was sequenced was blood. All receptors derive from a person between 18 and 75 years old in good health. Each CDR3 is given with its conserved first and last residue. The D gene is left open where the match is weak. Where a row states a size, it is once, few, many or the class of an expanded clone; other rows omit it.

>TRBD2|TRBJ2-5|TRBV4-1|.
TGCGCCAGCAGCCAAGCTCTAGCGGGAAGTGAGCAGTACTTC
CASSQALAGSEQYF
>.|TRBJ1-2|TRBV27|.
TGTGCCAGCAGTTCTCAAAGACAGCACAACTATGGCTACACCTTC
CASSSQRQHNYGYTF
>.|TRBJ1-1|TRBV7-3|.
TGTGCCAGCAGCTTAACGTCCCAGAGTGAAGCTTTCTTT
CASSLTSQSEAFF
>TRBD1|TRBJ1-4|TRBV11-2|.
TGTGCCAGCAGCTCACCGACAGGGGCGGCGGAAAAACTGTTTTTT
CASSSPTGAAEKLFF
>TRBD2|TRBJ2-7|TRBV7-2|.
TGTGCCAGCAGCTTAGGGGGGACTAGCGCCTACGAGCAGTACTTC
CASSLGGTSAYEQYF
>TRBD1|TRBJ1-4|TRBV2|.
TGTGCCAGCTCGGGCGCGACAGGGGGACCCGAAAAACTGTTTTTT
CASSGATGGPEKLFF
>TRBD1|TRBJ2-5|TRBV30|once
TGTGCCTGGAGCCTAAACAGGGGGCGAGAGACCCAGTACTTC
CAWSLNRGRETQYF
>.|TRBJ2-7|TRBV19|.
TGTGCCAGTAGTCTCGACACCGCCGAGCAGTACTTC
CASSLDTAEQYF
>TRBD2|TRBJ2-1|TRBV7-3|.
TGTGCCAGCAGCTCCCTAGGAGATAGCGGGGGTCGGAATGAGCAGTTCTTC
CASSSLGDSGGRNEQFF
>.|TRBJ2-1|TRBV7-9|.
TGTGCCAGCAGCTTAAGGTCGGACAACAATGAGCAGTTCTTC
CASSLRSDNNEQFF
>TRBD2|TRBJ2-1|TRBV19|.
TGTGCCAGTAGTATGGTGGGAGGGACCAATGAGCAGTTCTTC
CASSMVGGTNEQFF
>.|TRBJ2-2|TRBV2|.
TGTGCCAGCAGTGAAGGACTAGTAGGGGAGCTGTTTTTT
CASSEGLVGELFF
>.|TRBJ2-3|TRBV11-2|.
TGTGCCAGCAGACCGCAGGGCACAGATACGCAGTATTTT
CASRPQGTDTQYF
>.|TRBJ1-1|TRBV5-1|.
TGCGCCAGCAGCTTCGGAAGGGGGAGTGAAGCTTTCTTT
CASSFGRGSEAFF
>TRBD2|TRBJ2-1|TRBV4-3|.
TGCGCCAGCAGCCAAGATCGAGCGGGAGCAACGAATGAGCAGTTCTTC
CASSQDRAGATNEQFF
>.|TRBJ2-5|TRBV4-1|.
TGCGCCAGCAGCCAAGAGGGGGAGACCCAGTACTTC
CASSQEGETQYF
>TRBD2|TRBJ2-1|TRBV6-4|few
TGTGCCAGCAGTGAGACTAGCGGGAGCACAGATGAGCAGTTCTTC
CASSETSGSTDEQFF
>.|TRBJ1-1|TRBV6-5|.
TGTGCCAGCAGACAGAACCTTCTGAACACTGAAGCTTTCTTT
CASRQNLLNTEAFF
>TRBD1|TRBJ2-1|TRBV19|.
TGTGCCAGTAGTATAAGGGGACAGGGGGCTCGGAACAATGAGCAGTTCTTC
CASSIRGQGARNNEQFF
>.|TRBJ1-1|TRBV5-8|.
TGTGCCAGCAGCTTGTTTGCCGGGGGTAACACTGAAGCTTTCTTT
CASSLFAGGNTEAFF
>.|TRBJ2-7|TRBV7-3|.
TGTGCCAGCAGCTCTAAGGGATTTCGGGGCGACGAGCAGTACTTC
CASSSKGFRGDEQYF
>.|TRBJ1-2|TRBV9|once
TGTGCCAGCAGCCCAGAATCCCAGCCAAACTATGGCTACACCTTC
CASSPESQPNYGYTF
>.|TRBJ2-5|TRBV30|.
TGTGCTCTGGAAGGGGAGGAGACCCAGTACTTC
CALEGEETQYF
>.|TRBJ1-5|TRBV30|.
TGTGCCTGGAGTGTAAGGGGGGCAGGGCCCCAGCATTTT
CAWSVRGAGPQHF
>TRBD2|TRBJ2-7|TRBV15|once
TGTGCCACCAGCAGAGCGGGGGGAAGCTCCTACGAGCAGTACTTC
CATSRAGGSSYEQYF
>TRBD1|TRBJ2-7|TRBV6-6|once
TGTGCCAGCAGTTTAAACCGGGACAGGAGCTCCTACGAGCAGTACTTC
CASSLNRDRSSYEQYF
>.|TRBJ2-1|TRBV5-1|.
TGCGCCAGCAGCTTGTTGAGGTCGGTGGGCAATGAGCAGTTCTTC
CASSLLRSVGNEQFF
>.|TRBJ2-7|TRBV5-4|.
TGTGCCAGCAGCCCATCAGCCGGGACGCCCATTCAGCGCGAGCAGTACTTC
CASSPSAGTPIQREQYF
>.|TRBJ2-3|TRBV13|once
TGTGCCAGCAGTCCGAGGATCACAGATACGCAGTATTTT
CASSPRITDTQYF
>TRBD2|TRBJ2-7|TRBV27|.
TGTGCCAGCAACCCCGGGGGGGGCAACTACGAGCAGTACTTC
CASNPGGGNYEQYF
>.|TRBJ2-5|TRBV10-2|.
TGCGCCAGCAGGTACCAAGAGACCCAGTACTTC
CASRYQETQYF
>.|TRBJ1-4|TRBV29-1|.
TGCAGCGTTCGATTTCAGGGGTCGAGTGAAAAACTGTTTTTT
CSVRFQGSSEKLFF
>TRBD2|TRBJ2-7|TRBV28|.
TGTGCCAGCAGGTTAGCGGGAGCGGCCTACGAGCAGTACTTC
CASRLAGAAYEQYF
>TRBD1|TRBJ1-4|TRBV30|.
TGTGCCTGGGACCAGGGGGAATATGAAAAACTGTTTTTT
CAWDQGEYEKLFF
>TRBD1|TRBJ1-4|TRBV11-2|.
TGTGCCAGCAGCTCCGACAGGGATAATGAAAAACTGTTTTTT
CASSSDRDNEKLFF
>.|TRBJ2-7|TRBV5-4|.
TGTGCCAGCAGCTCGACAGTGGGTAACGAGCAGTACTTC
CASSSTVGNEQYF
>.|TRBJ1-4|TRBV19|.
TGTGCCAGTAGTATACGCGCAGCCTTTAATGAAAAACTGTTTTTT
CASSIRAAFNEKLFF
>.|TRBJ2-2|TRBV2|.
TGTGCCAGCAACAGGGCCCCGGACACCGGGGAGCTGTTTTTT
CASNRAPDTGELFF
>TRBD1|TRBJ2-5|TRBV27|.
TGTGCCAGCAGCCCCCTAGGGGACAGGGAAGAGACCCAGTACTTC
CASSPLGDREETQYF
>.|TRBJ1-2|TRBV6-1|.
TGTGCCAGCAGGATGAACGACGGATCTTGGAGTGGCTACACCTTC
CASRMNDGSWSGYTF
>TRBD2|TRBJ2-7|TRBV7-8|many
TGTGCCAGCAGCTCGGAACTGGGACTAGCGGGAAACACCTACGAGCAGTACTTC
CASSSELGLAGNTYEQYF